Below are 23 T cell receptor beta chains sequenced from a single sample in a study of blood T cell repertoires in COVID-19. Libraries were prepared by immunoSEQ multiplex PCR; TCRdb keeps only in-frame clonotypes and omits some of them. The data hold about 240,000 clones, with about 80% observed a single time. The sample taken for sequencing was peripheral blood. Every receptor here comes from a woman older than 75 with acute or convalescent COVID-19.

The chain carries TRBV30 and TRBJ1-6; 11 bases match TRBD1. CDR3 length: 15 amino acids. The trim removed 5 bases at V and 8 bases at J, leaving 8 bases unmatched. Germline CDR1 reads GTSNPN; CDR2 reads SVGIG (reference sequence). This CDR3 is CAWSSGTGGDSPLHF. The DNA of the CDR3 is TGTGCCTGGTCTTCCGGGACAGGGGGAGATTCACCCCTCCACTTT.

The V gene is TRBV4-2, the J gene TRBJ1-6; 7 bases match TRBD1. The V and J ends lost 2 bases and 7 bases, in that order; junction bases with no gene match: 8. CDR3 length: 16 amino acids. Germline CDR1 LGHNA, CDR2 YNFKEQ. The CDR3, as DNA: TGTGCCAGCAGCCAACTACTGACAGGGAACAATTCACCCCTCCACTTT. Protein product: CASSQLLTGNNSPLHF.

This chain links TRBV7-2 with TRBJ2-1, with D possibly TRBD1 on 5 matching bases. V lost 2 bases and J 8 bases, leaving 16 bases between the germline ends. Germline CDR1 is SGHTA and CDR2 is FQGNSA. This CDR3 has 15 amino acids. The CDR3 protein is CASSLSGRVSDEQFF. In nucleotides, the CDR3 is TGTGCCAGCAGCTTAAGTGGCAGGGTATCCGATGAGCAGTTCTTC.

This rearrangement joins TRBV19 to TRBJ2-1; the match to TRBD1 covers 11 bases. Germline trimming cut 1 base from V and 8 bases from J; bases unmatched to any gene: 7. The CDR3 is 16 amino acids. CDR1 and CDR2 (germline): LNHDA, SQIVND (reference sequence). The CDR3 loop is CASSIGGTGGGYEQFF. The CDR3 DNA is TGTGCCAGTAGTATAGGGGGGACAGGGGGAGGTTATGAGCAGTTCTTC.

V gene TRBV19 combines with J gene TRBJ2-3, with 9 bases lining up with TRBD1. The CDR3 spans 16 residues. Trimming cost V 2 bases and J 6 bases; bases outside gene matches: 9. The V gene's germline CDR1 is LNHDA and CDR2 SQIVND (reference sequence). CDR3 bases: TGTGCCAGTAGTATAAGCGGGACAGGGTCTCGGGATACGCAGTATTTT. Protein sequence: CASSISGTGSRDTQYF. The full variable domain, its missing parts supplied by reference TRBV19 and TRBJ2-3, is DGGITQSPKYLFRKEGQNVTLSCEQNLNHDAMYWYRQDPGQGLRLIYYSQIVNDFQKGDIAEGYSVSREKKESFPLTVTSAQKNPTAFYLCASSISGTGSRDTQYFGPGTRLTVL.

This clone was counted only a few times. V usage is TRBV15 and J usage is TRBJ2-5, with D uncertain. V was shortened by 0 bases and J by 7 bases, with 12 bases between the two germline ends. The CDR3 length is 14 residues. Germline V lookup: CDR1 LNHNV, CDR2 YYDKDF (reference sequence). The CDR3 bases are TGTGCCACCAGCAGAGATCGGTCAACCGGGACCCAGTACTTC. Translating gives CATSRDRSTGTQYF.

The V and J genes are TRBV28 and TRBJ2-3; D not resolved. V lost 6 bases and J lost 4, with 8 bases in between. Germline V gives CDR1 MDHEN, CDR2 SYDVKM. This CDR3 has 12 residues. This CDR3 is CASSPLSDTQYF. CDR3 in DNA: TGTGCCAGCAGCCCTTTATCAGATACGCAGTATTTT.

This sequence joins TRBV5-1 and TRBJ2-1, with 8 bases lining up with TRBD2. V was clipped by 0 bases and J by 3 bases; unmatched bases: 2. Germline V gene data show CDR1 as SGHRS and CDR2 as YFSETQ. This CDR3 comprises 15 residues. CDR3 in amino acids: CASSLATSGYNEQFF. The CDR3 DNA reads as TGCGCCAGCAGCTTGGCCACTAGCGGCTACAATGAGCAGTTCTTC.

The rearrangement joins TRBV19 to TRBJ1-1; no clear D gene. The CDR3 totals 14 residues. The germline V gene has CDR1 LNHDA and CDR2 SQIVND (reference sequence). V was shortened by 1 base and J by 0 bases, with 6 bases between the two germline ends. The DNA of the CDR3 is TGTGCCAGTAGTATAGGGCCGATGAACACTGAAGCTTTCTTT. This encodes CASSIGPMNTEAFF.

J is TRBJ1-1 and V is TRBV19, with D maybe TRBD1 (6 bases). The CDR3 length is 15 residues. V dropped 1 base and J dropped 1 base, with 10 bases sitting between them. Germline V gives CDR1 LNHDA, CDR2 SQIVND (reference sequence). The CDR3 spells CASSIVSTGNTEAFF. The CDR3 bases are TGTGCCAGTAGTATAGTATCGACAGGGAACACTGAAGCTTTCTTT.

The chain's CDR3 is CASSLGLAGGPYNEQFF. CDR3 coding DNA: TGCGCCAGCAGCTTGGGACTAGCGGGGGGTCCCTACAATGAGCAGTTCTTC. The rearrangement uses TRBV5-1 and TRBJ2-1; 13 nucleotides match TRBD2. V shed 0 bases, J shed 2 bases, and the junction held 2 bases outside the gene matches. The germline V gene encodes CDR1 SGHRS and CDR2 YFSETQ. CDR3 length equals 17 residues.

The chain is built from TRBV19 and TRBJ2-3, with 15 bases that match TRBD2. The CDR3 is 18 amino acids. With 7 bases clipped from V and 7 bases from J, the junction kept 15 bases outside the gene matches. CDR1 and CDR2 from the germline V gene are LNHDA and SQIVND (reference sequence). Written as DNA, the CDR3 is TGTGCCAGTACAAGGGATTGGACTAGCGGGGGGGCGAAAAATACGCAGTATTTT. Translating gives CASTRDWTSGGAKNTQYF.

This clone was counted once. The chain employs TRBV11-2 and TRBJ1-6; D may be TRBD1 (6 bases). Germline V CDR1 and CDR2: SGHAT, FQNNGV. The CDR3 runs to 13 residues. Trimming shortened V by 5 bases and J by 7 bases, and 9 bases separated the two germline ends. The CDR3 DNA is TGTGCCAGCAGCCTCGACAGGAATTCACCCCTCCACTTT. Translating it yields CASSLDRNSPLHF.

This sequence joins TRBV10-2 and TRBJ1-1; D is perhaps TRBD1 (5 bases). Germline CDR1 WSHSY, CDR2 SAAADI. V lost 6 bases, J lost 7 bases, and 12 bases lay in between. The CDR3 has 12 residues. CDR3 nucleotides: TGCGCCAGCAGACCCGACAGTGGTGAAGCTTTCTTT. It specifies CASRPDSGEAFF.

The sample holds a few counts of this clone. The rearrangement joins TRBV28 to TRBJ1-1, with D tentatively TRBD1 (5 bases). From germline, CDR1 is MDHEN and CDR2 SYDVKM. Deletions cut 2 bases from V and 5 bases from J, with 12 bases between. There are 14 residues in the CDR3. CDR3 loop: CASSLRGSRTEAFF. CDR3 nucleotides: TGTGCCAGCAGTTTACGGGGGAGTCGGACTGAAGCTTTCTTT.

V usage is TRBV18 and J usage is TRBJ2-5, with 7 positions matching TRBD1. With 3 bases clipped from V and 2 bases from J, the junction kept 15 bases outside the gene matches. This CDR3 comprises 18 residues. Per germline, CDR1 KGHSH and CDR2 LQKENI. CDR3 sequence reads: CASSPTVTGAPPQETQYF. The DNA of the CDR3 is TGTGCCAGCTCACCCACTGTAACAGGGGCTCCGCCGCAAGAGACCCAGTACTTC.

The rearrangement links TRBV30 to TRBJ1-5, with TRBD1 matching over 9 bases. Germline V gene sequence: CDR1 GTSNPN, CDR2 SVGIG (reference sequence). The CDR3 runs to 14 residues. V shed 1 base, J shed 6 bases, and the junction held 4 bases outside the gene matches. The CDR3 protein is CAWSEGTGSQPQHF. The CDR3 DNA follows: TGTGCCTGGAGTGAAGGGACAGGGAGTCAGCCCCAGCATTTT.

This clone was found once. The chain links TRBV24-1 to TRBJ2-4, with D tentatively TRBD2 (5 bases). CDR1 and CDR2 from the germline V gene are KGHDR and SFDVKD. CDR3 length equals 15 residues. Trimming stripped 4 bases from V and 9 bases from J, with 18 bases between. The CDR3 reads CATSDGPRSGSIQYF. Written as DNA, the CDR3 is TGTGCCACCAGTGACGGCCCCCGGAGCGGTAGCATTCAGTACTTC.

The DNA for the CDR3 is TGTGCCAGCAGCTTGAGGGGCATCATCCCTGAAGCTTTCTTT. Amino acids: CASSLRGIIPEAFF. The rearrangement uses TRBV5-6 and TRBJ1-1, with D tentatively TRBD1 (5 bases). The CDR3 has 14 amino acids. Per the germline V gene, CDR1 is SGHDT and CDR2 is YYEEEE. With 1 base removed from V and 6 bases from J, the gap between germline ends came to 13 bases.

V and J are TRBV7-2 and TRBJ1-5, with TRBD1 as a possible D gene (5 bases). This CDR3 has 17 residues. CDR1 and CDR2 from the germline V gene are SGHTA and FQGNSA. Trimming stripped 1 base from V and 2 bases from J, with 15 bases between. CDR3: CASSLVGWGERNQPQHF. The CDR3, as DNA: TGTGCCAGCAGCTTAGTAGGTTGGGGGGAGCGCAATCAGCCCCAGCATTTT.

The V call is TRBV5-1, the J call TRBJ2-1; 7 bases line up with TRBD1. Germline V lookup: CDR1 SGHRS, CDR2 YFSETQ. Germline trimming cut 4 bases from V and 4 bases from J; bases unmatched to any gene: 5. The CDR3 is 14 amino acids. The CDR3: CASSEGARYNEQFF. CDR3 nucleotides: TGCGCCAGCAGCGAGGGGGCGAGGTACAATGAGCAGTTCTTC.

The J gene is TRBJ2-7, the V gene TRBV2; a possible D gene is TRBD1 (6 bases). Germline V gives CDR1 SNHLY, CDR2 FYNNEI. V was cut by 4 bases and J by 1 base, with 11 bases left in between. The CDR3 has 14 residues. The CDR3 reads CASSVLDRSYEQYF. DNA for the CDR3: TGTGCCAGCAGTGTCCTAGACAGGTCCTACGAGCAGTACTTC. The variable domain in full, completed from reference TRBV2 and TRBJ2-7, reads EPEVTQTPSHQVTQMGQEVILRCVPISNHLYFYWYRQILGQKVEFLVSFYNNEISEKSEIFDDQFSVERPDGSNFTLKIRSTKLEDSAMYFCASSVLDRSYEQYFGPGTRLTVT.

The chain uses TRBV28 and TRBJ1-5; D might be TRBD1 (6 bases). CDR3 size: 18 residues. Deletions cut 5 bases from V and 5 bases from J, with 25 bases between. Germline lookup yields CDR1 MDHEN and CDR2 SYDVKM. DNA for the CDR3: TGTGCCAGCAGTCCCTCCCAGGGGATTGGTTCTGGGGATCAGCCCCAGCATTTT. Translation: CASSPSQGIGSGDQPQHF.